This T cell receptor (beta chain) derives from a study of technical replicates of blood from a few donors. The table came from immunoSEQ multiplex PCR; TCRdb's copy has only in-frame clones and leaves some out. The repertoire includes more than 75,000 clones, around 94% of them detected once, and about 0.39% sits in the top ten. The CDR3 totals 14 residues. V was shortened by 6 bases and J by 4 bases, with 12 bases between the two germline ends. Germline V gene data show CDR1 as MNHEY and CDR2 as SMNVEV (reference sequence). In its sample, this clone was seen once. The receptor was derived from a human donor in good health. The sample taken for sequencing was T cells isolated from PBMCs. The V and J genes are TRBV27 and TRBJ1-4; no reliable D call. The CDR3 sequence is CASRRTISNEKLFF. DNA of the CDR3: TGTGCCAGCAGGAGGACTATTAGTAATGAAAAACTGTTTTTT.